Sequencing of this T cell receptor (beta chain) was carried out in a study of beta chain features in type 1 diabetes (dated by TCRdb to between 2017 and 2018). Regarding the research as a whole: Patients and healthy donors did not differ in mean age, gender distribution, total cell number or subset yield. A total of around 110,000,000 sorted cells were examined across all samples, and RNA yield correlated strongly with the number of cells per subset. In the study, TCRB repertoires of sorted circulating CD4+ T cell subsets from recently diagnosed type 1 diabetes patients were compared with those of matched healthy donors. Naive and central memory subsets were obtained from all 28 donors, but regulatory and stem cell-like memory subsets were isolated from only 8 patients and roughly eight healthy donors.

The entire isolated RNA was reverse transcribed using the High Capacity cDNA Reverse Transcription Kit, and thus expressed TCRB transcripts were sequenced. Deep immunoSEQ sequencing was performed on naive, central memory and regulatory T cell samples, with an average of roughly 3.3 million total reads per sample. After sorted cells were lysed in RLT buffer, RNA was extracted with DNase-treated RNeasy Micro or Mini kits, with the choice depending on cell number. Each cell subset was processed on its own to prevent cross-contamination, while patient and healthy donor samples were processed together. TCRB sequences were amplified from cDNA with the immunoSEQ multiplex PCR, producing 87-bp fragments spanning the CDR3 region. Sequencing of the amplicons was done on the Illumina HiSeq platform. The original methods were these. PCR bias was computationally corrected using synthetic template baselines, reads within Hamming distance 2 were collapsed, and singletons that could not be merged were discarded. Reads were aligned to IMGT to assign V, D and J genes, CDR3 length, and insertions or deletions at six rearrangement sites. Within each subset, clonotype counts were normalized to the number of sorted cells before true diversity and Gini coefficients were calculated with the tcR R package. The overlap coefficient, calculated on TCRB nucleotide sequences, was used to quantify repertoire sharing. As a proxy for the pre-selection repertoire, out-of-frame TCRB sequences from naive cells were analyzed. This immuneACCESS table, as held by TCRdb, lists in-frame sequences with V and J called but not all clones. Of the missing ones, under half trace to an unresolved V gene in checked studies; the others have no known cause. That table furnishes V, J and clone size, whereas the DNA furnished D and trimming. The sample contains approximately 250,000 clones, more than 9% of them found a single time. About 0.037% of the sample comes from the top ten.

Ends trimmed: V by 3 bases, J by 9 bases; bases unmatched to a gene: 13. Taken from cysteine to phenylalanine, the CDR3 has 15 residues. The entry retains the CDR3 DNA only, 45 bases that are in frame from base 1. From a lookup of the germline V gene, CDR1 and CDR2 are ENHRY and SYGVKD. Each donor gave one peripheral blood draw, averaging roughly 120 mL, which was collected into heparinised tubes. Using a panel that included CD45RO, CCR7, CD25, CD127, CD95 and CD27, naive, central memory, regulatory and stem cell-like memory CD4+ T cells were sorted on a BD FACSAria II. A purity above 95% was achieved for all sorted populations. Right away, PBMCs were isolated by Lymphoprep density gradient centrifugation and were stained directly, with no culture step. To minimize batch effects, samples were stained and sorted in pairs, one healthy donor with one patient per experiment. What the work shows at the level of the full study, not this receptor alone: A moderate but significant shortening of TCRB CDR3 length was observed in type 1 diabetes patients in all four CD4+ subsets. HLA sub-analyses involved small numbers of individuals, so any influence of HLA type on TCRB rearrangement remained unresolved. Because cDNA rather than genomic DNA was sequenced, highly expressing activated cells could have been over-represented, although no difference in activation and CD3 levels was found between groups. Naive, central memory and regulatory TCRB repertoires appeared to be more alike among patients than among healthy donors. At VDJ recombination sites, type 1 diabetes patients had fewer insertions and more deleted nucleotides, which implies abnormalities in thymic rearrangement. PCR may preferentially amplify shorter templates, but because patient and control samples were amplified and corrected together, any resulting skew would affect both groups equally.

About this clone itself: Its antigen target is currently unknown. Base-call qualities are not available, and no considerably larger clone is one nucleotide away.

Rearrangement joined TRBV10-3 to TRBJ1-2; the junction holds 7 bases that match TRBD1. The sequencing sample was made of naive CD4+ T cells from blood. The cell subset or site label, as the study defines it: true naive CD4+ T cells. This clonotype originated in a woman aged 18 to 35 in good health. At the DNA level, the sequence is TGTGCCATCAGTGACCCTAGGCCAGGGGGTGATAGCTACACCTTC. This yields the protein CAISDPRPGGDSYTF.